A single sample is the source of the 4 T cell receptor beta chains below, sequenced in a study of preoperative IRX-2 immunotherapy in early breast cancer. Treatment defined: preoperative locoregional IRX-2 cytokine immunotherapy. Only in-frame clones appear in the TCRdb table, and some are missing; sequencing was by immunoSEQ multiplex PCR. In the table there are tens of thousands of clones, around 91% of which are singletons. Collection of the sample occurred from a patient treated with IRX-2 immunotherapy. The origin of the receptors is a human donor with breast cancer.

The rearrangement joins TRBV27 to TRBJ2-7; TRBD1 aligns across 8 bases. CDR1 is MNHEY and CDR2 is SMNVEV in the germline V gene (reference sequence). After removal of 8 bases from V and 0 bases from J, the junction contained 3 bases not matched to a gene. The CDR3 covers 13 residues. CDR3 residues: CASSGQASYEQYF. The CDR3 coding sequence is TGTGCCAGCTCGGGACAGGCCTCCTACGAGCAGTACTTC.

The rearrangement links TRBV28 to TRBJ2-1, with TRBD2 matching over 7 bases. From germline, CDR1 is MDHEN and CDR2 SYDVKM. The length of the CDR3 is 14 residues. Unmatched junction bases numbered 7, after V lost 2 bases and J lost 9 bases. CDR3 in amino acids: CASSLTGLFTEQFF. Written as DNA, the CDR3 is TGTGCCAGCAGTTTAACGGGACTATTTACTGAGCAGTTCTTC.

The chain couples TRBV12-5 to TRBJ2-7; D is uncertain. This CDR3 has 12 amino acids. Trimming stripped 2 bases from V and 3 bases from J, with 5 bases between. Germline lookup yields CDR1 LGHNT and CDR2 FRNRAP. The CDR3 protein is CASGLIDYEQYF. The CDR3 nucleotides are TGTGCTAGTGGTTTGATAGACTACGAGCAGTACTTC.

The gene calls are TRBV14 and TRBJ2-3; D might be TRBD1 (6 bases). The V and J ends lost 3 bases and 0 bases respectively, with 10 bases between them. This CDR3 is built from 15 residues. The germline V gene has CDR1 SGHDN and CDR2 FVKESK. The CDR3 DNA follows: TGTGCCAGCAGCCAGGACAGTTTAAGCACAGATACGCAGTATTTT. Its translation is CASSQDSLSTDTQYF.